This T cell receptor beta chain was profiled in a study of tumor and adjacent non-tumor tissue in lung cancer. Looking at the study overall: Each sample yielded around 4 million productive TCRbeta reads on average.

RNA was extracted from bulk tissue without any cell sorting. Overall study findings and caveats: Tumor TCR diversity, when higher, was linked to shorter survival. In normal lung, the top 100 clones were significantly more dominant than in tumor. TCR diversity was significantly greater in tumor than normal lung tissue.

Comment on this clonotype: Its target is unknown. At one boundary the junction diverges from the germline segment, which might be a read error.

The library came from three nested PCR rounds adapted from ARM-PCR protocols. MiXCR was run by TCRdb on the multiplex PCR reads, yielding one entry per CDR3 protein. The table lists 120,000 or so distinct CDR3 sequences, over 75% of them singletons, with 22% in the top ten. Per germline, CDR1 SQVTM and CDR2 ANQGSEA. The CDR3 is 13 amino acids. Sequencing used lung tumor tissue. The J gene is TRBJ2-6, the V gene TRBV29-1; D may be TRBD1 (5 bases). The clonotype was recovered from an older man with non-small cell lung cancer. The CDR3 DNA is TGCAGCGTTGATGGCTCTGGGGCCAACGTCCTGACTTTT. This gives the protein CSVDGSGANVLTF.